The TCR beta chain described here comes from a study of T cell responses to AZD1222 COVID-19 vaccine. Here immunoSEQ multiplex PCR was the method, and the copy in TCRdb shows in-frame clones only, minus some. The sample comprises more than 100,000 clones, 88% of which are singletons, and around 5% rests with the top ten. Worth noting for this clone: Its antigen is undetermined.

The CDR3 covers 16 residues. The V end was cut by 6 bases, the J end by 3 bases, with 18 bases between. Germline lookup yields CDR1 SGHTS and CDR2 YDEGEE. Study-level findings and limits: Baseline seropositivity characterized only six AZD1222 recipients. Once two AZD1222 doses were given, Spike-specific TCR breadth and depth went up.

The origin of this receptor is an adult in good health. The genes are TRBV5-8 and TRBJ2-2; D is possibly TRBD2 (6 bases). The starting material was peripheral blood, obtained on day 0 of AZD1222 vaccination. The DNA of the CDR3 is TGTGCCAGCATCCCCTCAACCGGGAGCTACACCGGGGAGCTGTTTTTT. Amino acid sequence: CASIPSTGSYTGELFF.